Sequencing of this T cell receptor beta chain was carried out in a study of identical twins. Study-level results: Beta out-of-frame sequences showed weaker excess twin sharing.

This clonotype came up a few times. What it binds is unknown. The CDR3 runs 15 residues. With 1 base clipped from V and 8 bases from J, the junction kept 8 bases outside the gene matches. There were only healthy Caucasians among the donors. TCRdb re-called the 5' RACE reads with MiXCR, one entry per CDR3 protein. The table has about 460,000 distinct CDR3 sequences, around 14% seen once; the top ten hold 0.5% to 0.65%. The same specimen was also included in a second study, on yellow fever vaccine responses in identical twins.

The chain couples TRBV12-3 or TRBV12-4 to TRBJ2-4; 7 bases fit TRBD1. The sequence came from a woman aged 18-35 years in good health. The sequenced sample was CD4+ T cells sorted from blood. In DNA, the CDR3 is TGTGCCAGCAGTTTAGTGGCAGGGGGTTTGGACATTCAGTACTTC. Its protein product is CASSLVAGGLDIQYF.